This is a list of T cell receptor beta chains from one sample in a study of blood T cell repertoires in COVID-19. Sequenced by immunoSEQ multiplex PCR; TCRdb stores in-frame clones only, minus some. The sample includes a few hundred thousand clones, roughly nine tenths of them seen just once. Sequencing used PBMCs or T cells enriched from blood (not recorded which). These receptors came from a man between 18 and 29 years old who had recovered from COVID-19. The CDR3 runs from the conserved cysteine through the conserved F or W. The D gene is left open where the match is weak. Size tells how often a clone was seen (once, few, many) or the class of an expanded clone, and some rows leave it out.

j_call d_call v_call clone_size cdr3_nt cdr3_aa
TRBJ1-2 . TRBV6-2/TRBV6-3 once TGTGCCAGCAGTTCGAACAGGGATGGCTACACCTTC CASSSNRDGYTF
TRBJ1-3 . TRBV7-9 . TGTGCCAGCAGCTCTGACAGAGCTGGAAACACCATATATTTT CASSSDRAGNTIYF
TRBJ2-5 TRBD1 TRBV5-4 . TGTGCCAGCAGCTTCGCGGACAGGGGGCTAGAGACCCAGTACTTC CASSFADRGLETQYF
TRBJ2-1 TRBD1 TRBV7-8 . TGTGCCAGCAGCCCCTACAGGGGGCGATCTAGGAATGAGCAGTTCTTC CASSPYRGRSRNEQFF
TRBJ1-5 . TRBV28 . TGTGCCAGCAGTCGTGGGGCTTCCAATCAGCCCCAGCATTTT CASSRGASNQPQHF
TRBJ2-3 . TRBV29-1 . TGCAGCGAACAGGGATCTAGCACAGATACGCAGTATTTT CSEQGSSTDTQYF
TRBJ2-7 . TRBV20-1 . TGCAGTGCCCCAGGGTTATACGAGCAGTACTTC CSAPGLYEQYF
TRBJ2-3 TRBD2 TRBV12-3/TRBV12-4 . TGTGCCAGCAGTTTCGGGGGGTTCCTTCAGTATTTT CASSFGGFLQYF
TRBJ1-4 TRBD1 TRBV28 . TGTGCCAGCAGTACACGACAGGGGGCGCGGGAAAAACTGTTTTTT CASSTRQGAREKLFF
TRBJ1-1 . TRBV18 . TGTGCCAGCTCCCGGGGGGTTAACACTGAAGCTTTCTTT CASSRGVNTEAFF
TRBJ2-1 . TRBV6-2/TRBV6-3 . TGTGCCAGCAGTTATGCGAGCTCCTACAATGAGCAGTTCTTC CASSYASSYNEQFF
TRBJ1-1 . TRBV28 . TGTGCCAGCAGTTTAGGGCAGGCTCGTGAAGCTTTCTTT CASSLGQAREAFF
TRBJ2-7 . TRBV6-5 . TGTGCCAGCAGTTCCTCAGCGGCCGGAAGCTCCTACGAGCAGTACTTC CASSSSAAGSSYEQYF
TRBJ1-4 . TRBV5-5 . TGTGCCAGCAGCTTGGGGGGCAGTAGTAGGTTCGAAAAACTGTTTTTT CASSLGGSSRFEKLFF
TRBJ2-1 TRBD2 TRBV5-4 few TGTGCCAGCAGCTGGGGGACTAGCGGTTACAATGAGCAGTTCTTC CASSWGTSGYNEQFF
TRBJ1-1 TRBD1 TRBV7-9 . TGTGCCAGCAGCTTAGACAGGGGCACTGAAGCTTTCTTT CASSLDRGTEAFF
TRBJ1-2 . TRBV6-1 . TGTGCCAGCAGTGAAGTTATGGCCGTTAACTATGGCTACACCTTC CASSEVMAVNYGYTF
TRBJ2-7 TRBD1 TRBV7-9 . TGTGCCAGCAGACGACAGGGGAACGAGCAGTACTTC CASRRQGNEQYF